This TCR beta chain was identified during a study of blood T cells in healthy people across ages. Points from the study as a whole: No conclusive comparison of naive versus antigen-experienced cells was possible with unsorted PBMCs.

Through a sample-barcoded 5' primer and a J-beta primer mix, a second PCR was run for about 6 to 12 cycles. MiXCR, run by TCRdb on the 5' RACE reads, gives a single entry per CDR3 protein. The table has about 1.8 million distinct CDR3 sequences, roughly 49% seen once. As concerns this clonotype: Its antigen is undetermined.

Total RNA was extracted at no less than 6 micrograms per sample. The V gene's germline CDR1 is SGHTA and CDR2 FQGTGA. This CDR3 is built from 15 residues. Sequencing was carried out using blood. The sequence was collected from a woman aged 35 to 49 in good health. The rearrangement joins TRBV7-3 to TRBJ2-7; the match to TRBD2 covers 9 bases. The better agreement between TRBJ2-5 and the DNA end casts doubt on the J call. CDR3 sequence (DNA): TGTGCCAGCAGCTTAAAGCCTAGCGGGGAACAGACCCAGTACTTC. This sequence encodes CASSLKPSGEQTQYF.